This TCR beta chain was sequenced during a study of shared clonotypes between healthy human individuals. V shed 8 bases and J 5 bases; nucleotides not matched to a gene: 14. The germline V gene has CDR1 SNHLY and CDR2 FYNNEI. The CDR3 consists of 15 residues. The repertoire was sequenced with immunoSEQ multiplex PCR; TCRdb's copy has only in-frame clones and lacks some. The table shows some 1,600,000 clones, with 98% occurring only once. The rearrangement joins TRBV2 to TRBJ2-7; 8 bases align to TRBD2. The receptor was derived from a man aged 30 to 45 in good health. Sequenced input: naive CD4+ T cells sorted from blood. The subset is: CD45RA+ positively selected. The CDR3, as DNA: TGTGCCAGCTCCATGGCCGGGACTAGGCTCCACGAGCAGTACTTC. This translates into CASSMAGTRLHEQYF.